Described below is a single TCR beta chain sequence and its context. With 0 bases clipped from V and 8 bases from J, the junction kept 1 base outside the gene matches. Germline V gene sequence: CDR1 MGHRA, CDR2 YSYEKL. The CDR3 has 13 amino acids. Here immunoSEQ multiplex PCR was the method, and the copy in TCRdb shows in-frame clones only, minus some. The sample includes 220,000 or so clones, about four fifths seen only once; the top ten take approximately 3.8%. This sample is drawn from a study of blood T cell repertoires in COVID-19. Turning to the study itself: Whether acute or convalescent, the COVID-19 samples came from the United States, Italy and Spain. T cells, B-cell-depleted T cells, or PBMCs supplied cDNA or gDNA.

Sequencing was carried out using peripheral blood. This clonotype was sampled from an elderly woman with acute or convalescent COVID-19. V usage is TRBV4-1 and J usage is TRBJ1-2, with TRBD1 identical over 9 bases. The CDR3 loop reads CASSQETGGGYTF. DNA for the CDR3: TGCGCCAGCAGCCAAGAAACAGGGGGCGGCTACACCTTC.